The T cell receptor (beta chain) under discussion was sequenced for a study of cytomegalovirus exposure and HLA in healthy donors. Study details: HLA-typed donors were the source of some 80 million unique TCRs, which an early data release held.

Whole-study results and caveats: Accounts indicate the classifier identified cytomegalovirus status with strong specificity and sensitivity.

With respect to this clone: Its antigen is unknown.

60 Vbeta and 13 Jbeta primers were used in PCR. Data came from immunoSEQ multiplex PCR; TCRdb stores just in-frame clones and leaves some out. The profile shows under 250,000 clones, roughly 84% of them singletons. Specimen: PBMCs. This clonotype was obtained from a boy aged 2 to 10 in good health and CMV-seronegative.

CDR3 loop: CASLRPGSIAFF. CDR3 coding DNA: TGTGCCAGTCTGAGACCGGGGTCTATAGCTTTCTTT. The rearrangement joins TRBV19 to TRBJ1-1; D remains ambiguous. This CDR3 is built from 12 residues. The germline V gene has CDR1 LNHDA and CDR2 SQIVND (reference sequence). Trimming shortened V by 8 bases and J by 10 bases, and 17 bases separated the two germline ends.